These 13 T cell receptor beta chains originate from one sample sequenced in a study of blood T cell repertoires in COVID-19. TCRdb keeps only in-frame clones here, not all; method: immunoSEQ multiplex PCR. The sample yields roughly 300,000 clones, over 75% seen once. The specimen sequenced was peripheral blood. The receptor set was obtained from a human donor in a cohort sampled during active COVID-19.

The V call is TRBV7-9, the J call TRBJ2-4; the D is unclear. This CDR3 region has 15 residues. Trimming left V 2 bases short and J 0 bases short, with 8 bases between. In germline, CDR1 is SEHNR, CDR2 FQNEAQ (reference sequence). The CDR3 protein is CASSLLELAKNIQYF. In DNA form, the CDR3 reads TGTGCCAGCAGCTTACTCGAGTTAGCCAAAAACATTCAGTACTTC.

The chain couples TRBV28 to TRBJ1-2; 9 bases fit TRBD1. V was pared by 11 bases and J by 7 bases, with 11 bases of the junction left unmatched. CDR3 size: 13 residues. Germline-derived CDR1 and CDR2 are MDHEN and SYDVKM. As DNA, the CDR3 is TGTGCCGCCCAACAGGGGGCGGCTCGTGGCTACACCTTC. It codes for CAAQQGAARGYTF.

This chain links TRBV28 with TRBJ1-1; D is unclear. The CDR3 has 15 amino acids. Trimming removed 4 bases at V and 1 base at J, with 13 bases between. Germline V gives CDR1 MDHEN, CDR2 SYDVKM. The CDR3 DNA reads TGTGCCAGCAGTTCCGGGTCTCTCGGGAACACTGAAGCTTTCTTT. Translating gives CASSSGSLGNTEAFF. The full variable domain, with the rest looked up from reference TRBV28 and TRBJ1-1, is DVKVTQSSRYLVKRTGEKVFLECVQDMDHENMFWYRQDPGLGLRLIYFSYDVKMKEKGDIPEGYSVSREKKERFSLILESASTNQTSMYLCASSSGSLGNTEAFFGQGTRLTVV.

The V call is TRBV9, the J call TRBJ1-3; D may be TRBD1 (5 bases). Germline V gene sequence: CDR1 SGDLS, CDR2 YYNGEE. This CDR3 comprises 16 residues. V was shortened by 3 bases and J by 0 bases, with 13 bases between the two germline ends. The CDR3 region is CASSAMDILSGNTIYF. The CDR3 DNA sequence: TGTGCCAGCAGCGCCATGGACATCCTCTCTGGAAACACCATATATTTT.

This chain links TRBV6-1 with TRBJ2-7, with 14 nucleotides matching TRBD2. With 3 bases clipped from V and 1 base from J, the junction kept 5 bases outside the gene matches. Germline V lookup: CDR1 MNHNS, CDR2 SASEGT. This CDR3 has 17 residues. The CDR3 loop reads CASSEGLAGVGSYEQYF. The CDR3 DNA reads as TGTGCCAGCAGTGAGGGACTAGCGGGAGTCGGATCCTACGAGCAGTACTTC.

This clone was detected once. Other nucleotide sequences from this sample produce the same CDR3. The CDR3 sequence is CASSLAGGYEQYF. The CDR3 bases are TGTGCCAGCAGTTTGGCAGGGGGCTACGAGCAGTACTTC. The chain links TRBV12-3 or TRBV12-4 to TRBJ2-7; TRBD1 matches at 7 bases. The CDR3 length is 13 residues. The ends lost 3 bases at V and 3 bases at J; junction bases unmatched: 2.

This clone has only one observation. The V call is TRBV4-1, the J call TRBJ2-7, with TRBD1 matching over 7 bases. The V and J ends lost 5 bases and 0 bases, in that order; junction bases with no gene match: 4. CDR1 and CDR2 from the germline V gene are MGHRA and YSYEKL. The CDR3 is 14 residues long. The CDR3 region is CASSTRQGSYEQYF. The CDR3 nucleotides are TGCGCCAGCAGCACCCGACAGGGCTCCTACGAGCAGTACTTC.

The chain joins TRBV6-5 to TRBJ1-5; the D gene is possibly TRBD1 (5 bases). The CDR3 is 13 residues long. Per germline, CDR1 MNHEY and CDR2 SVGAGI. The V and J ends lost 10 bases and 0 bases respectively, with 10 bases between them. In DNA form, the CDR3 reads TGTGCCACTGGCGGGGCTAGCAATCAGCCCCAGCATTTT. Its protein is CATGGASNQPQHF.

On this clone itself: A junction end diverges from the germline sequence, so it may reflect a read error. The CDR3 here is CASSLGTSSHNEQFF. CDR3 nucleotide sequence: TGTGCCAGCAGCTTAGGAACTAGCTCCCACAATGAGCAGTTCTTC. This sequence joins TRBV7-8 and TRBJ2-1; D might be TRBD2 (6 bases). This CDR3 has 15 amino acids. The germline CDR1 and CDR2 sequences are SGHVS and FQNEAQ.

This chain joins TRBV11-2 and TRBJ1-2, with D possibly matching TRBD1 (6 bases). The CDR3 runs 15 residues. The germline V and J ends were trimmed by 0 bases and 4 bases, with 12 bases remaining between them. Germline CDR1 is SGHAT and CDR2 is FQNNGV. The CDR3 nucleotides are TGTGCCAGCAGCTTAGAGGGACACAATTTCTATGGCTACACCTTC. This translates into CASSLEGHNFYGYTF.

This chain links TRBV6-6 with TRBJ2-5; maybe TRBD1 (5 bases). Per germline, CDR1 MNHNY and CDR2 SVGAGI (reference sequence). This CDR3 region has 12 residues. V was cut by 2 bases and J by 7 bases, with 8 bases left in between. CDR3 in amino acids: CASSYGAGTQYF. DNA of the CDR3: TGTGCCAGCAGTTACGGGGCCGGGACCCAGTACTTC.

CDR3 loop: CASAGFYGYTF. The DNA of the CDR3 is TGTGCCAGTGCGGGTTTCTATGGCTACACCTTC. The chain couples TRBV19 to TRBJ1-2; no reliable D call. The V end lost 8 bases, the J end lost 4 bases, and 8 bases lay between the germline ends. This CDR3 is built from 11 residues. Looked up from germline, CDR1 is LNHDA and CDR2 is SQIVND (reference sequence).

In DNA form, the CDR3 reads TGTGCCTGGAGTGTACCAGGGCCCCGTTTCAATGAGCAGTTCTTC. Its translation is CAWSVPGPRFNEQFF. The J gene is TRBJ2-1, the V gene TRBV30; tentatively, D is TRBD1 (5 bases). This CDR3 is built from 15 residues. Germline V gene data show CDR1 as GTSNPN and CDR2 as SVGIG (reference sequence). Trimming pared 0 bases from V and 6 bases from J, leaving 15 bases between.